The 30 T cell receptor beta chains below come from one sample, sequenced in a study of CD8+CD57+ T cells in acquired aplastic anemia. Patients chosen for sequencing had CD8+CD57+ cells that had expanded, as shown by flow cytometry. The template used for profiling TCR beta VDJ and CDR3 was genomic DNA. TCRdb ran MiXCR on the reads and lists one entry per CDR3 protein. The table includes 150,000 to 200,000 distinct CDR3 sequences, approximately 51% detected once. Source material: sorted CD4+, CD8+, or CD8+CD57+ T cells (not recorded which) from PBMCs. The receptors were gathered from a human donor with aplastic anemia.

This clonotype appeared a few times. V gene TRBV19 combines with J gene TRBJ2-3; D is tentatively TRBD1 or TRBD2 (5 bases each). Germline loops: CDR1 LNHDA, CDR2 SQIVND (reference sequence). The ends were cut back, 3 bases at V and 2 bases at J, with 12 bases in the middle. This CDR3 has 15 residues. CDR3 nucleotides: TGTGCCAGTAGTATCGGGGACCGCCCCACAGATACGCAGTATTTT. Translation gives CASSIGDRPTDTQYF. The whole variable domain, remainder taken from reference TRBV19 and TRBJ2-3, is DGGITQSPKYLFRKEGQNVTLSCEQNLNHDAMYWYRQDPGQGLRLIYYSQIVNDFQKGDIAEGYSVSREKKESFPLTVTSAQKNPTAFYLCASSIGDRPTDTQYFGPGTRLTVL.

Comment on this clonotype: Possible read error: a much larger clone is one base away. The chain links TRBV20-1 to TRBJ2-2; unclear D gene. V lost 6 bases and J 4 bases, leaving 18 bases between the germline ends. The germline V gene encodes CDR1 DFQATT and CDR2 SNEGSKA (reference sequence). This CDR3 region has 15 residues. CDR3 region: CSARIGPSSTGELFF. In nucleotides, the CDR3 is TGCAGTGCCAGAATAGGACCTTCGAGCACCGGGGAGCTGTTTTTT.

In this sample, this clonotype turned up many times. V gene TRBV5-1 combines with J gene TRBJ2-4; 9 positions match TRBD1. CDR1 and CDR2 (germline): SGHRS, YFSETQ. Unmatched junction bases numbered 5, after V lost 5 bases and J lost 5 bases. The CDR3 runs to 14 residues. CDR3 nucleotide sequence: TGCGCCAGCAGAGACAGACAGGGGGAAAACATTCAGTACTTC. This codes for CASRDRQGENIQYF.

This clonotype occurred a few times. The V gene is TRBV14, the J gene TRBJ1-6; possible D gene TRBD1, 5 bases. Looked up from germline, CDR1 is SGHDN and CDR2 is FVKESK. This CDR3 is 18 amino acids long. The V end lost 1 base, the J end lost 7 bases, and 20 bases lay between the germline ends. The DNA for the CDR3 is TGTGCCAGCAGCCAAGGGCAGGGTGGAAGGCATCTGAATTCACCCCTCCACTTT. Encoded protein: CASSQGQGGRHLNSPLHF.

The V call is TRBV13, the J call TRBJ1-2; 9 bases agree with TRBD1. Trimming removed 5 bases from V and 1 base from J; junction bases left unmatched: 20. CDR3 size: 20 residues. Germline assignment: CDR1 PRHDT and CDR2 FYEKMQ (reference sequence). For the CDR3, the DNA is TGTGCCAGCAGCGGGGCAATGACTCCTTTACAGGGGGCAGATAACTATGGCTACACCTTC. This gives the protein CASSGAMTPLQGADNYGYTF.

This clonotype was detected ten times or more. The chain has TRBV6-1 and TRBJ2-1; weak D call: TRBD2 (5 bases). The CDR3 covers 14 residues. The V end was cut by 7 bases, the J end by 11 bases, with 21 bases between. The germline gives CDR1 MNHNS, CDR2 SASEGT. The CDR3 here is CASTDSWLAEKQFF. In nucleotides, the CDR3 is TGTGCCAGCACCGACTCGTGGCTAGCCGAGAAGCAGTTCTTC.

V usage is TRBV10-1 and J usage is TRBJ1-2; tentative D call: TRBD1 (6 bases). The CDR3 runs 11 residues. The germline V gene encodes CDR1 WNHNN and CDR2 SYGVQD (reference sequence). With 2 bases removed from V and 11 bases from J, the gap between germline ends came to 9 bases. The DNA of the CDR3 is TGCGCCAGCAGTGAGGGGACATTTTACACCTTC. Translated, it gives CASSEGTFYTF.

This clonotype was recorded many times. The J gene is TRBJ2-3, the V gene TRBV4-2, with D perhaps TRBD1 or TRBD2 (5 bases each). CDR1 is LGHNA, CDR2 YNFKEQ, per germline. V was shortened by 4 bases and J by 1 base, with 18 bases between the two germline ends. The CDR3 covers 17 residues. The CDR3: CASSRPGTQIRTDTQYF. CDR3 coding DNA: TGTGCCAGCAGCCGGCCCGGGACGCAAATCCGCACAGATACGCAGTATTTT.

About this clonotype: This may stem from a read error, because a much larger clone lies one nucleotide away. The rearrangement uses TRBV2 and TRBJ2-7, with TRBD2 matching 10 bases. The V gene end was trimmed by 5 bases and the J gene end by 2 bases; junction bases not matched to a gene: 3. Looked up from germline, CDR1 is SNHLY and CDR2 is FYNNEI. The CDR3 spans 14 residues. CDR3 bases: TGTGCCAGCAGTCCTAGCGGGGGAACCTACGAGCAGTACGTC. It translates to CASSPSGGTYEQYV.

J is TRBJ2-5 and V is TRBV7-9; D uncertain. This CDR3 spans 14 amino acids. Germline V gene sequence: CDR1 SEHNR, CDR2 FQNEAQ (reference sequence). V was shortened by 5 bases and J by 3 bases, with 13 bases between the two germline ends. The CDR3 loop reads CASSADGKKETQYF. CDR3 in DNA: TGTGCCAGCAGCGCGGACGGAAAAAAAGAGACCCAGTACTTC.

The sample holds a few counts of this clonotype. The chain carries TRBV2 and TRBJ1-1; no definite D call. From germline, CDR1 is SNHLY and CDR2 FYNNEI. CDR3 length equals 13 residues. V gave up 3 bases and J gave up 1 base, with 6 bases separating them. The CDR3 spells CASSEEANTEAFF. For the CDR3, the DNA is TGTGCCAGCAGTGAGGAAGCGAACACTGAAGCTTTCTTT.

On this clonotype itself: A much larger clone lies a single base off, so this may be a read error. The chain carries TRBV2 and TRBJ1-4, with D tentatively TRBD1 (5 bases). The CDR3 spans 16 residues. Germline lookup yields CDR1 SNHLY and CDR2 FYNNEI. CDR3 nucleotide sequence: TGTGCCGGCAGTGAATATCAGGGACGTTTTGGGGAAAAACTGTTTTTT. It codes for CAGSEYQGRFGEKLFF.

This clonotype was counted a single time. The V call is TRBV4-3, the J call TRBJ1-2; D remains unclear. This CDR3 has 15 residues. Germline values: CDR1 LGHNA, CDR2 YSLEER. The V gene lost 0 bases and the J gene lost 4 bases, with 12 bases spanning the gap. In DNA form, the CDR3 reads TGCGCCAGCAGCCAAGATGTTGGTTGGGTCTATGGCTACACCTTC. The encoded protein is CASSQDVGWVYGYTF.

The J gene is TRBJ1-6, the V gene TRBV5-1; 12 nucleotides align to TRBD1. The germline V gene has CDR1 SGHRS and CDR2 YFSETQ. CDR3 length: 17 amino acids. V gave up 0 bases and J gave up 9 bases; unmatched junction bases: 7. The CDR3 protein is CASSLAGTGGAGSPLHF. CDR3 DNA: TGCGCCAGCAGCTTGGCTGGGACAGGGGGCGCGGGTTCACCCCTCCACTTT.

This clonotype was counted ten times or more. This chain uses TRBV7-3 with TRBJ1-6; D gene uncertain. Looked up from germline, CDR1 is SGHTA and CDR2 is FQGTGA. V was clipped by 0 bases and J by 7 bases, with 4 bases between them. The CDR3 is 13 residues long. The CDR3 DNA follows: TGTGCCAGCAGCTTAACGAAAAATTCACCCCTCCACTTT. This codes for CASSLTKNSPLHF. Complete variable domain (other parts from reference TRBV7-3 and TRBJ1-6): GAGVSQTPSNKVTEKGKYVELRCDPISGHTALYWYRQSLGQGPEFLIYFQGTGAADDSGLPNDRFFAVRPEGSVSTLKIQRTERGDSAVYLCASSLTKNSPLHFGNGTRLTVT.

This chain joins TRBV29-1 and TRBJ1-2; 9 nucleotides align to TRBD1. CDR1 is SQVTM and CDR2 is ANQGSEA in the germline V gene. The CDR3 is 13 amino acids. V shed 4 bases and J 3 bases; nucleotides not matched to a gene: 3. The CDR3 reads CSVVQGAHYGYTF. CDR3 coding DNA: TGCAGCGTTGTACAGGGGGCCCACTATGGCTACACCTTC.

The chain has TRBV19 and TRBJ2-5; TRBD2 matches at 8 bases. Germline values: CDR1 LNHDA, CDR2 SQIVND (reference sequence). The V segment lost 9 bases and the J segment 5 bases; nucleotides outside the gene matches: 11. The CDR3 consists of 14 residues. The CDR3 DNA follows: TGTGCCAGCAGCCGGCGGGGGGCATCGGAGACCCAGTACTTC. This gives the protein CASSRRGASETQYF.

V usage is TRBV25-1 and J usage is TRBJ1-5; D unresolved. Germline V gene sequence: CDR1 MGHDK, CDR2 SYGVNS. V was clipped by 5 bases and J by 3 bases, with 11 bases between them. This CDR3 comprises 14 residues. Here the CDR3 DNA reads TGTGCCAGCAGTTTAAACAGATTCAATCAGCCCCAGCATTTT. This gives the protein CASSLNRFNQPQHF.

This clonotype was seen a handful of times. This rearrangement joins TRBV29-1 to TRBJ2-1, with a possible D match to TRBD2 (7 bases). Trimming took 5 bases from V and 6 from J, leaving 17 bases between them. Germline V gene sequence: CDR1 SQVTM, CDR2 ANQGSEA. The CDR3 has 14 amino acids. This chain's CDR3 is CSVPGGGRVNEQFF. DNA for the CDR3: TGCAGCGTTCCTGGGGGGGGCAGGGTCAATGAGCAGTTCTTC.

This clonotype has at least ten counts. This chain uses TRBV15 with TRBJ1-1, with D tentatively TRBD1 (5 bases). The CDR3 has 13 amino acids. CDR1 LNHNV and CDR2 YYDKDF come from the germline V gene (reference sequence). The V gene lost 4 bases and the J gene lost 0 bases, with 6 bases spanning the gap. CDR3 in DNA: TGTGCCACCAGCAAGACAGTGAACACTGAAGCTTTCTTT. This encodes CATSKTVNTEAFF.

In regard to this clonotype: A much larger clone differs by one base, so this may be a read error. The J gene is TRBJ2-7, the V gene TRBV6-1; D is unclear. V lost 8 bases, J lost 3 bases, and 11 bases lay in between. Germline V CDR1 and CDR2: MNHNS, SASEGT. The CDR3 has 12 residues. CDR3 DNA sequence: TGTGCCAGCGGCAACACAGACTACGAGCAGTACTTC. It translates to CASGNTDYEQYF.

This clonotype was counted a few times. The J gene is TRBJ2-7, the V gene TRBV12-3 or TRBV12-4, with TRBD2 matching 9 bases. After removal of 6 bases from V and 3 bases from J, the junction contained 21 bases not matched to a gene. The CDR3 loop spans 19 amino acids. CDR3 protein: CASRRTLTTAAGGGYEQYV. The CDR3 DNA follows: TGTGCCAGCAGACGGACTTTGACTACTGCGGCGGGGGGGGGCTACGAGCAGTACGTC.

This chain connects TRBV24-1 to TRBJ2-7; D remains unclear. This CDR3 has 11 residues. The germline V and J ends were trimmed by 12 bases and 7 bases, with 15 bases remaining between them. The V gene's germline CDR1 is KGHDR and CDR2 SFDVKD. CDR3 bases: TGTGCCGCCCAATTGATCGGGGAGCAGTACGTC. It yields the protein CAAQLIGEQYV.

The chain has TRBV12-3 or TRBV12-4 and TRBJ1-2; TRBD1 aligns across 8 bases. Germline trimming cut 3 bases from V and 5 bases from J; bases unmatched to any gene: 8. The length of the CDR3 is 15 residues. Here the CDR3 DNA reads TGTGCCAGCAGTTTGGGGACAGGCCGGGTTTATGGCTACACCTTC. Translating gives CASSLGTGRVYGYTF.

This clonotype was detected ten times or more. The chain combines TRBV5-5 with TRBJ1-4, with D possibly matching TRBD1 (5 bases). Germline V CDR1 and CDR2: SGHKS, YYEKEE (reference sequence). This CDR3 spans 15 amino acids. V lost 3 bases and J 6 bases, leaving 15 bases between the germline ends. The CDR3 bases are TGTGCCAGCAGCTCCCAACCGGGACCTCATGAAAAACTGTTTTTT. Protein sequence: CASSSQPGPHEKLFF.

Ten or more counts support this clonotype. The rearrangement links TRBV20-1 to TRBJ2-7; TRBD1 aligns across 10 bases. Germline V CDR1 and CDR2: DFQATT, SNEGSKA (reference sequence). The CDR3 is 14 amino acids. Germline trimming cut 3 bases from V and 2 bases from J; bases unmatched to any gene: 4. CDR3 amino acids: CSARSGTGAYEQYF. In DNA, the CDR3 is TGCAGTGCTAGGTCCGGGACAGGGGCCTACGAGCAGTACTTC.

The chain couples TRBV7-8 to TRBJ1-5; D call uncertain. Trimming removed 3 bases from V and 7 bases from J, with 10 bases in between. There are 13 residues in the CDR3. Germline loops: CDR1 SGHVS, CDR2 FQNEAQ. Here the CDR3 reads CASSFQSNQPQHF. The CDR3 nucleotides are TGTGCCAGCAGCTTCCAGTCTAACCAGCCCCAGCATTTT.

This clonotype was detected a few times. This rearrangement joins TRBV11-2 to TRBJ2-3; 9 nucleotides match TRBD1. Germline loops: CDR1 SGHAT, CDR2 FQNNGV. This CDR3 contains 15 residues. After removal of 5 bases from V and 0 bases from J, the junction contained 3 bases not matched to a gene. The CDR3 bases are TGTGCCAGCAGCCCCGGGACAGGGAGCACAGATACGCAGTATTTT. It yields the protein CASSPGTGSTDTQYF.

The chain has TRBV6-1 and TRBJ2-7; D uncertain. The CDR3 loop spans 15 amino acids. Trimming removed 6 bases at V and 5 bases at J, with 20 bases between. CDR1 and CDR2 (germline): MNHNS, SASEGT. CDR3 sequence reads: CASSARRLQAHEQYF. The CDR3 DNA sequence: TGTGCCAGCAGCGCCCGCAGGCTCCAAGCCCACGAGCAGTACTTC.

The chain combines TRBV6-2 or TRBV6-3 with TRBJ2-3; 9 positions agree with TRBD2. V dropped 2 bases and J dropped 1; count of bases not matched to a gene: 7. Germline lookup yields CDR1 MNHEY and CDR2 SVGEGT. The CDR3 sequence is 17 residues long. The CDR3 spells CASSYGAGGPGTDTQYF. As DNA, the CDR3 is TGTGCCAGCAGTTACGGGGCGGGGGGGCCAGGCACAGATACGCAGTATTTT.